This TCR beta chain was recovered during a study of blood T cell repertoires in COVID-19. V trimming: 10 bases; J trimming: 4 bases; junction bases outside the gene matches: 5. This CDR3 comprises 12 residues. CDR1 ENHRY and CDR2 SYGVKD come from the germline V gene. Participant age was about 18 to 89 years, and participants resided in 25 or so US areas. Symptom resolution, clearance, or two negative PCRs marked donors in Cohort 3 as recovered. TCRdb keeps only in-frame clones here, not all; method: immunoSEQ multiplex PCR. The sample yields roughly 280,000 clones, around 89% seen once. This receptor was taken from a woman aged 50 to 60 who had recovered from COVID-19. Sequencing used PBMCs or T cells enriched from blood (not recorded which). The chain combines TRBV10-3 with TRBJ2-3; 7 bases map to TRBD1. For the CDR3, the DNA is TGTGCCACTTCGACAGGGCCAGATACGCAGTATTTT. It encodes CATSTGPDTQYF.